Below are 10 T cell receptor beta chains sequenced from a single sample in a study of CD8+CD57+ T cells in acquired aplastic anemia (dated by TCRdb to between 2017 and 2018). The instrument given in TCRdb is Illumina HiSeq 2000. Genomic DNA was used as template for profiling of TCR beta VDJ combinations and CDR3 sequences. TCRdb reprocessed the public reads (quality trimming at Q25 with fastp, clone calling with MiXCR) and kept in-frame beta chains. Identical CDR3 protein sequences are pooled into one entry, listed with their most common genes and DNA. For this sample there are around 68,000 distinct CDR3 sequences; around half appear just once. The top ten clonotypes cover approximately 8.6% of the sample. Specimen: sorted CD4+, CD8+, or CD8+CD57+ T cells (not recorded which) from PBMCs. Receptor source: a human donor in good health, serving as a control.

This clonotype has a handful of counts. A much larger clone differs from this one at a single base, so this may be a read error. The CDR3: CASSPGRTAYDEQFF. The CDR3 nucleotides read TGTGCCAGCAGCCCGGGACGGACGGCCTACGATGAGCAGTTCTTC. The rearrangement uses TRBV5-6 and TRBJ2-1; either TRBD1 or TRBD2 may fit D (5 bases each). Germline V gene sequence: CDR1 SGHDT, CDR2 YYEEEE. CDR3 length equals 15 residues.

The rearrangement joins TRBV2 to TRBJ1-1; 8 bases match TRBD1. V was pared by 3 bases and J by 8 bases, with 5 bases of the junction left unmatched. The CDR3 length is 13 residues. Germline CDR1 SNHLY, CDR2 FYNNEI. CDR3 in amino acids: CASSENRDREAFF. DNA for the CDR3: TGTGCCAGCAGTGAGAACCGGGACAGGGAAGCTTTCTTT.

The rearrangement links TRBV25-1 to TRBJ1-2; D may be TRBD1 (5 bases). From germline, CDR1 is MGHDK and CDR2 SYGVNS. The CDR3 runs 14 residues. Trimming took off 0 bases at V and 8 bases at J, with 13 bases between the two ends. Here the CDR3 DNA reads TGTGCCAGCAGTGAATACGGCAGGGCTGGAGGCTACACCTTC. It encodes CASSEYGRAGGYTF.

This clonotype was seen at least ten times. The chain uses TRBV20-1 and TRBJ1-3; D unclear. The V end lost 7 bases, the J end lost 0 bases, and 19 bases lay between the germline ends. Germline CDR1 is DFQATT and CDR2 is SNEGSKA (reference sequence). CDR3 length equals 16 residues. The CDR3 DNA reads TGCAGTGTTTTGACGTACTCGGCCAACTCTGGAAACACCATATATTTT. Translated, it gives CSVLTYSANSGNTIYF.

This clonotype was seen only a few times. The chain combines TRBV19 with TRBJ2-2, with no clear D. The CDR3 has 14 residues. Trimming removed 3 bases at V and 2 bases at J, with 7 bases between. Germline V gene data show CDR1 as LNHDA and CDR2 as SQIVND (reference sequence). The CDR3 region has the DNA TGTGCCAGTAGTATCGCCACCAACACCGGGGAGCTGTTTTTT. Amino acid sequence: CASSIATNTGELFF.

The chain has TRBV24-1 and TRBJ2-7; TRBD2 matches at 7 bases. The CDR3 has 14 residues. Losses at the gene ends were 2 bases for V and 5 bases for J; bases not matched to a gene: 5. Germline loops: CDR1 KGHDR, CDR2 SFDVKD. This CDR3 is CATSDWQGGNEQYF. The CDR3 nucleotides read TGTGCCACCAGTGATTGGCAGGGAGGGAACGAGCAGTACTTC.

This clonotype was detected ten times or more. The V and J genes are TRBV6-2 or TRBV6-3 and TRBJ2-1; D gene uncertain. The CDR3 is 12 amino acids. Deletions cut 0 bases from V and 8 bases from J, with 5 bases between. Germline V gene lookup returns CDR1 MNHEY and CDR2 SVGEGT. Written as DNA, the CDR3 is TGTGCCAGCAGTTACTCGAAGTATGAGCAGTTCTTC. Protein product: CASSYSKYEQFF.

This clonotype was picked up many times. The V gene is TRBV3-1, the J gene TRBJ1-2; D is possibly TRBD1 (5 bases). There are 15 residues in the CDR3. With 0 bases removed from V and 6 bases from J, the gap between germline ends came to 14 bases. CDR1 LGHDT and CDR2 YNNKEL come from the germline V gene (reference sequence). CDR3 nucleotide sequence: TGTGCCAGCAGCCAAGAAGCAGGGAAGGTGCATGGCTACACCTTC. Protein: CASSQEAGKVHGYTF. The full variable domain, in which reference TRBV3-1 and TRBJ1-2 provide the parts outside the CDR3, is DTAVSQTPKYLVTQMGNDKSIKCEQNLGHDTMYWYKQDSKKFLKIMFSYNNKELIINETVPNRFSPKSPDKAHLNLHINSLELGDSAVYFCASSQEAGKVHGYTFGSGTRLTVV.

This clonotype appeared once. The chain carries TRBV11-1 and TRBJ2-3; D is possibly TRBD1 (6 bases). Per the germline V gene, CDR1 is SGHAT and CDR2 is FQDESV (reference sequence). This CDR3 contains 16 residues. The V end lost 5 bases, the J end lost 4 bases, and 19 bases lay between the germline ends. The CDR3 spells CASSHRDTPLPDTQYF. The CDR3 nucleotides are TGTGCCAGCAGCCACCGGGACACCCCCTTACCAGATACGCAGTATTTT.

The chain is built from TRBV20-1 and TRBJ1-4; D may be TRBD1 (5 bases). The germline V gene encodes CDR1 DFQATT and CDR2 SNEGSKA (reference sequence). The CDR3 loop spans 14 amino acids. Deletions cut 0 bases from V and 5 bases from J, with 10 bases between. The CDR3 spells CSARDVQANEKLFF. CDR3 nucleotide sequence: TGCAGTGCTAGAGATGTACAGGCAAATGAAAAACTGTTTTTT.